This T cell receptor beta chain was sequenced during a study of OX40 agonist ivuxolimab in advanced cancers. Study in general: Patients were around 83% male with ages about 23 to 80, mean about 65. Under the entry rules, prior anti-PD-1, anti-PD-L1 or anti-CTLA-4 therapy was allowed, and approximately 40% had some.

The germline gives CDR1 SGHNT, CDR2 YYREEE (reference sequence). The V segment lost 5 bases and the J segment 3 bases; nucleotides outside the gene matches: 4. The CDR3 totals 13 residues. Broader study findings: Expanded clones were, on average, more numerous in CD8+ T cells than in CD4+.

Sequenced by immunoSEQ multiplex PCR; TCRdb stores in-frame clones only, minus some. Of about 82,000 clones listed, 80% to 90% are singletons. Regarding this clone: Antigen: not known.

The sequenced sample was CD4+ or CD8+ T cells sorted from blood, obtained in a trial of the OX40 agonist ivuxolimab. The TCR comes from an adult with an advanced solid tumor such as melanoma, head and neck, liver or kidney cancer. The chain employs TRBV5-4 and TRBJ1-2; TRBD1 aligns across 7 bases. CDR3 in amino acids: CASRRGQDYGYTF. DNA for the CDR3: TGTGCCAGCAGAAGAGGACAGGACTATGGCTACACCTTC.